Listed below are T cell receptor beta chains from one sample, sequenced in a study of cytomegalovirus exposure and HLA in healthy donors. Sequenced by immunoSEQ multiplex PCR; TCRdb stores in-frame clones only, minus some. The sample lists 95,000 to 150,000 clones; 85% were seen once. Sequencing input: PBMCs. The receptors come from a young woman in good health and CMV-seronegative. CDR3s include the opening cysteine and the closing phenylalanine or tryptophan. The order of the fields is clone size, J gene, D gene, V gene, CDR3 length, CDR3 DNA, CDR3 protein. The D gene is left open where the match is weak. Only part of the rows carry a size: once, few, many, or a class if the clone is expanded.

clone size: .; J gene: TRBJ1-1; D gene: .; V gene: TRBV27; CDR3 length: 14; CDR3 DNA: TGTGCCAGCAGGGGGTCCGGGACATTAACTGAAGCTTTCTTT; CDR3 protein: CASRGSGTLTEAFF
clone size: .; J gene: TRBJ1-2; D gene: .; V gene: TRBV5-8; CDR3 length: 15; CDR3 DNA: TGTGCCAGCAGCTTGGATTTCGGGTTGGACTATGGCTACACCTTC; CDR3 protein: CASSLDFGLDYGYTF
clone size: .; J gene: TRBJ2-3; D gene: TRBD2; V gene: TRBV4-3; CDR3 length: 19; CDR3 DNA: TGCGCCAGCAGCCAAGATAGGAATCCGGGACTAGCGGTGGTGGATACGCAGTATTTT; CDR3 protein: CASSQDRNPGLAVVDTQYF
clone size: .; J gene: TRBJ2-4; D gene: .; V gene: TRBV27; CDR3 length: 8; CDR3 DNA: TGTGCCAGCAGTTCCAAAACTTTT; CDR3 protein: CASSSKTF
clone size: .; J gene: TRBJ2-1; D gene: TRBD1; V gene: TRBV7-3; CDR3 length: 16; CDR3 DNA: TGTGCCAGCAGCTCAGTGGCAGGGGGAGCCTACAATGAGCAGTTCTTC; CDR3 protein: CASSSVAGGAYNEQFF
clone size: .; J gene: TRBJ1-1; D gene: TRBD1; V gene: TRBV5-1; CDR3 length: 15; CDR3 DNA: TGCGCCAGCAGTCCTACACAGGGGTTTGGCACTGAAGCTTTCTTT; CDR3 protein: CASSPTQGFGTEAFF
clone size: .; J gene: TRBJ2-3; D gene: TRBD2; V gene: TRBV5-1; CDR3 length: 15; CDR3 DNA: TGCGCCAGCACCACATCGGGGGGTAGCACAGATACGCAGTATTTT; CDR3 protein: CASTTSGGSTDTQYF
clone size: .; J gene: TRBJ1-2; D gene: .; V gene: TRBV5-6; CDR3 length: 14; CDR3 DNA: TGTGCCAGCAGTTCCGATTATGCATCGGGTGGCTACACCTTC; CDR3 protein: CASSSDYASGGYTF
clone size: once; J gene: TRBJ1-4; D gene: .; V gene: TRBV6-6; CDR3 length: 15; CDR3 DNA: TGTGCCAGCAGTCGACCAGGGGATCGCGGTGAAAAACTGTTTTTT; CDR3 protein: CASSRPGDRGEKLFF
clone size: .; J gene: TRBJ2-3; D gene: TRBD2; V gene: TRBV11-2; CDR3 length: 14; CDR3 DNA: TGTGCCAGCAGCTTCGGACTAGCGGGGTGGGCGCAGTATTTT; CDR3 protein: CASSFGLAGWAQYF
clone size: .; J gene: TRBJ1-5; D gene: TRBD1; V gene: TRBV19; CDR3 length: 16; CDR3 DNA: TGTGCCAGTATCCCAGTAACAGGGGGCGGCAATCAGCCCCAGCATTTT; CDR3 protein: CASIPVTGGGNQPQHF
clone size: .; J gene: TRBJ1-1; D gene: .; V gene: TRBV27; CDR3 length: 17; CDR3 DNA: TGTGCCAGCAGTTTAGCCCCCCTCGGGTGGATGGGCACTGAAGCTTTCTTT; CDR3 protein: CASSLAPLGWMGTEAFF
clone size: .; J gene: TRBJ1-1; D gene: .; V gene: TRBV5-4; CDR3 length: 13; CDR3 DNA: TGTGCCAGCAGCCAGGACAGGAACACTGAAGCTTTCTTT; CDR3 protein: CASSQDRNTEAFF
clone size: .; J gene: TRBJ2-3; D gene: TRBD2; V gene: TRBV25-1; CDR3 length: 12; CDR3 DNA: TGTGCCAGCAGTGTTCCGGGGGGTACGCAGTATTTT; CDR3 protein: CASSVPGGTQYF
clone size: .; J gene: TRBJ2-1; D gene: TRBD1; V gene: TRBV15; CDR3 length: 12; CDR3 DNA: TGTGCCACCAGCCCGACAGGGCATGAGCAGTTCTTC; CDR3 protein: CATSPTGHEQFF
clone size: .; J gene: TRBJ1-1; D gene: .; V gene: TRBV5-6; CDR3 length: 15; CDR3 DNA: TGTGCCAGCAGCTTAACGGGGTCTAGATGGACTGAAGCTTTCTTT; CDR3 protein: CASSLTGSRWTEAFF
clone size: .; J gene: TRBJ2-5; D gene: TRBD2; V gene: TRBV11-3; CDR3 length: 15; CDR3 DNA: TGTGCCAGCAGCTCCCTAGCGGCCCCTAGTGAGACCCAGTACTTC; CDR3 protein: CASSSLAAPSETQYF
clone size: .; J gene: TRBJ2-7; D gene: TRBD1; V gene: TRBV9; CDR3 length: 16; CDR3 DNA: TGTGCCAGCAGCCCAGCAGGGGGACAGGGGGCCTACGAGCAGTACTTC; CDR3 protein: CASSPAGGQGAYEQYF
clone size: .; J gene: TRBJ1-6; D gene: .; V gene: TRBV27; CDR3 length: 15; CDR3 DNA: TGTGCCAGCGCGCGCCAGGGACTCTATAATTCACCCCTCCACTTT; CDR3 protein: CASARQGLYNSPLHF
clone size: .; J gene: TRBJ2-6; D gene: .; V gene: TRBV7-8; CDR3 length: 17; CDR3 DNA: TGTGCCAGCACCCTGACTGCAAAGAGATCTGGGGCCAACGTCCTGACTTTC; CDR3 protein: CASTLTAKRSGANVLTF
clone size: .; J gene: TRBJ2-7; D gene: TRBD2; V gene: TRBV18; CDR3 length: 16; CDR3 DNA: TGTGCCAGCTCACCAGGTTTCCAGCGGGGGTTAGGTGGGCAGTACTTC; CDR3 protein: CASSPGFQRGLGGQYF
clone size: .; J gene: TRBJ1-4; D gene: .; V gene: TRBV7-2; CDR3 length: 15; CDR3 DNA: TGTGCCAGCAGCAAGGACAGTGGGGGTAATGAAAAACTGTTTTTT; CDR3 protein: CASSKDSGGNEKLFF
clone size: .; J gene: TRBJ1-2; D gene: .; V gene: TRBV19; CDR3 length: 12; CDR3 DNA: TGTGCCAGTAGTATAGATCCGTATGGCTACACCTTC; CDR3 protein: CASSIDPYGYTF
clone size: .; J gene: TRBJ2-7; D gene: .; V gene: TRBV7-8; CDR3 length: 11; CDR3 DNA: TGTGCCAGCAGCCCCCTTAACGAGCAGTACTTC; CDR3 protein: CASSPLNEQYF
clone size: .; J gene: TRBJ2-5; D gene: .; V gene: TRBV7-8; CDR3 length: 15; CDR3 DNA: TGTGCCAGCAGCTTAGATGGCGGGACCCAAGAGACCCAGTACTTC; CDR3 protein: CASSLDGGTQETQYF
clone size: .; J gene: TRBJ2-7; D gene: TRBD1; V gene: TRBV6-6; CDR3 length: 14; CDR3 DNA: TGTGCCAGCAGTTACCTCCGGGACAGCTACGAGCAGTACTTC; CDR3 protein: CASSYLRDSYEQYF
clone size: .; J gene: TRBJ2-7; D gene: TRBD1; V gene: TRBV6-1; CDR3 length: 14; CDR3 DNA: TGTGCCAGCAGAGCCGACAGGGAACGCTACGAGCAGTACTTC; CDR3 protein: CASRADRERYEQYF
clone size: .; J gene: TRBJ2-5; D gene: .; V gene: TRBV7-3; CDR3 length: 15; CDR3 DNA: TGTGCCAGCAGCTTAACGGGCGGGGAGAGAGAGACCCAGTACTTC; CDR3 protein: CASSLTGGERETQYF
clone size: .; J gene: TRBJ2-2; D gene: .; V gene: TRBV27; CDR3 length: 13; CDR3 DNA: TGTGCCAGCAGTCCCTCGAACACCGGGGAGCTGTTTTTT; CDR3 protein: CASSPSNTGELFF
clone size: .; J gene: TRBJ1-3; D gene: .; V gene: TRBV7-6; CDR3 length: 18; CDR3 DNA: TGTGCCAGCAGCTTCTTTAGTAGGGCAGGGGCGCTCGGAAACACCATATATTTT; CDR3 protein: CASSFFSRAGALGNTIYF
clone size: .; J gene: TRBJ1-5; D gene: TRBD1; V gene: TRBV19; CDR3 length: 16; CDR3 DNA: TGTGCCAGTAGTACCTCGAAGGGGGCGGGCAATCAGCCCCAGCATTTT; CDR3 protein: CASSTSKGAGNQPQHF
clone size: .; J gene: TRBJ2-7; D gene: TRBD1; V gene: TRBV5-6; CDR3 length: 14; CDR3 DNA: TGTGCCAGCAGCACCCTGGGACAGTCCTACGAGCAGTACTTC; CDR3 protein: CASSTLGQSYEQYF
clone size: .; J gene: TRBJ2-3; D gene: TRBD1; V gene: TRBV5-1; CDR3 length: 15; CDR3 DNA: TGCGCCAGCAGAAGGGACAGCGATAGCACAGATACGCAGTATTTT; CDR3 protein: CASRRDSDSTDTQYF
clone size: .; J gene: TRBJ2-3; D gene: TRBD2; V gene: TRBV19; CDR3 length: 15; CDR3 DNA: TGTGCCAGTAGTCAGACTAGCGGGGGCACAGATACGCAGTATTTT; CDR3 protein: CASSQTSGGTDTQYF
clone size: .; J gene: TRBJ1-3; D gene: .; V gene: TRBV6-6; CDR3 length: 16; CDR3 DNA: TGTGCCAGCACCTCCGGGGGGGGATTCTCTGGAAACACCATATATTTT; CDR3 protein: CASTSGGGFSGNTIYF
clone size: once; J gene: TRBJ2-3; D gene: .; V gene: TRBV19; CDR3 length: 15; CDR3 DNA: TGTGCCAGTAGCCCGGGGGGCAGGGCTACAGATACGCAGTATTTT; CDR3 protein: CASSPGGRATDTQYF
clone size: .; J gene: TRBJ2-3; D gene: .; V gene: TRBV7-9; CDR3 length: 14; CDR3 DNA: TGTGCCAGCAGCTTAGACAGTGGGCCAGATACGCAGTATTTT; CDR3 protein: CASSLDSGPDTQYF
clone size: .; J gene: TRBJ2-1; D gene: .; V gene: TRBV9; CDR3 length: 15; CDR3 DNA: TGTGCCAGCAGCGTAGAACAGGGCTCCTACAATGAGCAGTTCTTC; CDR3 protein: CASSVEQGSYNEQFF
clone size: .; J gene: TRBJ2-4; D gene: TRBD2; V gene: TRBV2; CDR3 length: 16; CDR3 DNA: TGTGCCAGCAGTGAAACCGGGGGGGCTGCCAAAAACATTCAGTACTTC; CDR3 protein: CASSETGGAAKNIQYF
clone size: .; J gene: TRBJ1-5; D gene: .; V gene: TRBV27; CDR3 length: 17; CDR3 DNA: TGTGCCAGCAGCCATCTGGGGGCAGCCCATAGCAATCAGCCCCAGCATTTT; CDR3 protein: CASSHLGAAHSNQPQHF
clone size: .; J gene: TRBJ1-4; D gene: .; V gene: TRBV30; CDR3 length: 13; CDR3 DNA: TGTGCCTGCCTCGGGGGGAAAATTGAAAAACTGTTTTTT; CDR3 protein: CACLGGKIEKLFF
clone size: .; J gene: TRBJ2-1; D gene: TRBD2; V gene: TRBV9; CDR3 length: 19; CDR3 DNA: TGTGCCAGCAGCGTAGCCTGGACTAGCGGGGGGCATTCCTACAATGAGCAGTTCTTC; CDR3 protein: CASSVAWTSGGHSYNEQFF
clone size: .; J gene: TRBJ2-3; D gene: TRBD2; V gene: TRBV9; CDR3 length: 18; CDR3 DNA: TGTGCCAGCAGCGTAGATGGGAGTAGCGGGTGGGGCACAGATACGCAGTATTTT; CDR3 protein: CASSVDGSSGWGTDTQYF
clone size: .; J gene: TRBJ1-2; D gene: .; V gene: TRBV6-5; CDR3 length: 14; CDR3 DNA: TGTGCCAGCAGTTCCGCCGGGGGAGGGTATGGCTACACCTTC; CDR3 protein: CASSSAGGGYGYTF
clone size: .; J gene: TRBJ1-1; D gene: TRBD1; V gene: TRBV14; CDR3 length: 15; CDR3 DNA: TGTGCCAGCAGCCTCTCGGGACAGATGAACACTGAAGCTTTCTTT; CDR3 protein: CASSLSGQMNTEAFF
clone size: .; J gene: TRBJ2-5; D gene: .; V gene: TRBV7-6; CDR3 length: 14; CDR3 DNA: TGTGCCAGCAGCTTAGTAACCCCAAAGGAGGCCCAGTACTTC; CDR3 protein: CASSLVTPKEAQYF
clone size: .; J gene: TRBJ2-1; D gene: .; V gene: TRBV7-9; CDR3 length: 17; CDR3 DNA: TGTGCCAGCAGCGACCCGGGAGACCCTCCCTCCTACAATGAGCAGTTCTTC; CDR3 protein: CASSDPGDPPSYNEQFF
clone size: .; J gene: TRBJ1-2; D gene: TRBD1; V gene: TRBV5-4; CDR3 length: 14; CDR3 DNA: TGTGCCAGCAGCTTGGTGGGGACAGGGGCGGAGTACACCTTC; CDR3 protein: CASSLVGTGAEYTF
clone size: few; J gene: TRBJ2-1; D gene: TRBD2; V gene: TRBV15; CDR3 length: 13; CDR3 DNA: TGTGCCACCAGCAGGGGGGGACTAGGTGAGCAGTTCTTC; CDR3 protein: CATSRGGLGEQFF
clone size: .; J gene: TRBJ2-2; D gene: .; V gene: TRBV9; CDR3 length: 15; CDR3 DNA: TGTGCCAGCAGCGTAGGTCAGGGAAGGACCGGGGAGCTGTTTTTT; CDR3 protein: CASSVGQGRTGELFF
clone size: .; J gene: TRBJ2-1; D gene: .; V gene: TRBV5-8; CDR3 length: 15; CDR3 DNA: TGTGCCAGCAGCGAGGGTGTAGGGTCCTACAATGAGCAGTTCTTC; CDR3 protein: CASSEGVGSYNEQFF
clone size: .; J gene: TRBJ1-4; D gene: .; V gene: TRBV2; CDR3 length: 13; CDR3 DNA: TGTGCCAGCATTCCAGATCTTAATGAAAAACTGTTTTTT; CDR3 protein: CASIPDLNEKLFF
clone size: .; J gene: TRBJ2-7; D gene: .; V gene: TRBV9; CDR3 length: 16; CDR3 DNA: TGTGCCAGCAGCCCCAGGGGGGAGGTTTTTGGCTACGAGCAGTACTTC; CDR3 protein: CASSPRGEVFGYEQYF